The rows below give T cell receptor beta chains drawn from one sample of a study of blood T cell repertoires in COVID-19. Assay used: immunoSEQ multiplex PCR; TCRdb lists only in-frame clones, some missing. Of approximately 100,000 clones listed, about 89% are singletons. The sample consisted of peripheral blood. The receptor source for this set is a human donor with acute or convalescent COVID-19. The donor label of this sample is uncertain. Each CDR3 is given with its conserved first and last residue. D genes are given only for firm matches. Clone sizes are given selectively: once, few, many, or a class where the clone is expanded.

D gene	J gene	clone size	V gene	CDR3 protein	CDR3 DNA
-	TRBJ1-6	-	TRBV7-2	CASSLNDGGSPLHF	TGTGCCAGCAGCTTAAACGACGGCGGTTCACCCCTCCACTTT
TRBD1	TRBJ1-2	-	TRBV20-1	CSAGTGFGYTF	TGCAGTGCCGGGACAGGGTTTGGCTACACCTTC
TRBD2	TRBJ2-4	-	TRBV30	CAWRQREGLRAGAKNIQYF	TGTGCCTGGAGGCAGCGGGAGGGCCTTAGGGCTGGAGCCAAAAACATTCAGTACTTC
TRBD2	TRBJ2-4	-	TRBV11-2	CASSQKREGLDIQYF	TGTGCCAGCAGTCAGAAGCGGGAGGGGTTGGACATTCAGTACTTC
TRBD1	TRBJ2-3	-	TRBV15	CATSKKTGGGTDTQYF	TGTGCCACCAGCAAGAAAACAGGGGGCGGGACAGATACGCAGTATTTT
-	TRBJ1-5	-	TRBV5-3	CARSLERGHSNQPQHF	TGTGCCAGAAGCTTGGAAAGAGGTCATAGCAATCAGCCCCAGCATTTT
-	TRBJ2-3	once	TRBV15	CATSGGATDTQYF	TGTGCCACCAGCGGCGGGGCCACAGATACGCAGTATTTT
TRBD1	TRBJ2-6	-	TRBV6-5	CASSTGGSDVLTF	TGTGCCAGCAGTACAGGGGGGTCTGACGTCCTGACTTTC
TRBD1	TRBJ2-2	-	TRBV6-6	CASSPRTGGLPFHTGELFF	TGTGCCAGCAGTCCCCGGACAGGGGGCCTCCCCTTTCACACCGGGGAGCTGTTTTTT
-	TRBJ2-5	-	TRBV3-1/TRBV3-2	CASSQDEGNRRETQYF	TGTGCCAGCAGCCAAGATGAGGGTAACCGAAGAGAGACCCAGTACTTC
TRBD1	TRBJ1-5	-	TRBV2	CASSEGQGYQPQHF	TGTGCCAGCAGTGAGGGACAGGGTTATCAGCCCCAGCATTTT
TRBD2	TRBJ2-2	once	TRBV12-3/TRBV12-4	CASSGLDTGELFF	TGTGCCAGCAGCGGACTAGACACCGGGGAGCTGTTTTTT
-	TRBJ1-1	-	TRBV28	CASSSTRGMNTEAFF	TGTGCCAGCAGTTCGACCAGGGGCATGAACACTGAAGCTTTCTTT
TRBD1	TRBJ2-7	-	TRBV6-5	CASKSGQGEYEQYF	TGTGCCAGCAAAAGCGGACAGGGGGAATACGAGCAGTACTTC
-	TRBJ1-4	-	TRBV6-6	CASCLRAGVYEKLFF	TGTGCCAGCTGTCTTCGGGCAGGGGTTTATGAAAAACTGTTTTTT
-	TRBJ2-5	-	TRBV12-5	CASGLSEYQETQYF	TGTGCTAGTGGTTTGTCGGAGTACCAAGAGACCCAGTACTTC
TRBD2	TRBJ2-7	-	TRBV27	CASRRGTSGTSYEQYF	TGTGCCAGCAGGCGGGGGACTAGCGGGACCTCCTACGAGCAGTACTTC
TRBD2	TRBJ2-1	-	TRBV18	CASSVPGLVNNEQFF	TGTGCCAGCTCTGTCCCGGGACTAGTGAACAATGAGCAGTTCTTC